A single sample is the source of the 19 T cell receptor beta chains below, sequenced in a study of T cells after posttransplantation cyclophosphamide. The repertoire was sequenced with immunoSEQ multiplex PCR; TCRdb's copy has only in-frame clones and lacks some. Of 17,000 or so clones in the sample, roughly 92% are singletons; the top ten hold roughly 0.52%. A marrow graft followed busulfan-fludarabine conditioning, with cyclophosphamide on days +3 and +4. The sequencing here drew on CD4+ T cells sorted from blood, taken after allogeneic stem cell transplant with posttransplant cyclophosphamide. All receptors derive from a male patient aged 55-69 years who received an allogeneic stem cell transplant from a related donor and was CMV-positive. Some T cells may be supplied by the graft donor.

The CDR3 here is CASSLRLAGGAGRDTQYF. In nucleotides, the CDR3 is TGTGCCAGCAGCTTAAGACTAGCGGGGGGCGCCGGGAGAGATACGCAGTATTTT. The chain links TRBV13 to TRBJ2-3; 13 nucleotides agree with TRBD2. Germline loops: CDR1 PRHDT, CDR2 FYEKMQ (reference sequence). The V gene end was trimmed by 2 bases and the J gene end by 5 bases; junction bases not matched to a gene: 10. The CDR3 spans 18 residues.

V usage is TRBV28 and J usage is TRBJ1-3, with 8 nucleotides matching TRBD1. This CDR3 contains 15 residues. V dropped 7 bases and J dropped 4; count of bases not matched to a gene: 9. Per the germline V gene, CDR1 is MDHEN and CDR2 is SYDVKM. CDR3 region: CASIPSGTGGNTIYF. DNA for the CDR3: TGTGCCAGCATACCCTCCGGGACAGGAGGAAACACCATATATTTT.

The chain links TRBV30 to TRBJ1-4; 8 bases match TRBD1. This CDR3 contains 15 residues. Trimming cost V 3 bases and J 8 bases; bases outside gene matches: 11. Germline assignment: CDR1 GTSNPN and CDR2 SVGIG (reference sequence). CDR3 bases: TGTGCCTGGAGAGAGGAAGGACAGGGTGGCGAAAAACTGTTTTTT. Translation: CAWREEGQGGEKLFF.

The chain joins TRBV29-1 to TRBJ1-1; D gene ambiguous. Deletions cut 3 bases from V and 0 bases from J, with 8 bases between. CDR1 and CDR2 from the germline V gene are SQVTM and ANQGSEA. The length of the CDR3 is 13 residues. The CDR3 sequence: CSVEENLNTEAFF. The DNA of the CDR3 is TGCAGCGTTGAGGAGAACTTGAACACTGAAGCTTTCTTT.

The rearrangement joins TRBV7-2 to TRBJ2-1; a possible D gene is TRBD1 (6 bases). CDR3 length equals 15 residues. Trimming took 6 bases from V and 4 from J, leaving 16 bases between them. Germline CDR1 is SGHTA and CDR2 is FQGNSA. CDR3 nucleotides: TGTGCCAGCAGGTATCCGGGACACTTATACAATGAGCAGTTCTTC. This translates into CASRYPGHLYNEQFF.

The chain joins TRBV30 to TRBJ1-1; 8 positions agree with TRBD1. After removal of 0 bases from V and 3 bases from J, the junction contained 0 bases not matched to a gene. The CDR3 runs 13 residues. Germline loops: CDR1 GTSNPN, CDR2 SVGIG (reference sequence). The CDR3 sequence: CAWSVQGDTEAFF. Written as DNA, the CDR3 is TGTGCCTGGAGTGTACAGGGGGACACTGAAGCTTTCTTT. Combining the CDR3 with reference TRBV30 and TRBJ1-1 gives the whole variable domain SQTIHQWPATLVQPVGSPLSLECTVEGTSNPNLYWYRQAAGRGLQLLFYSVGIGQISSEVPQNLSASRPQDRQFILSSKKLLLSDSGFYLCAWSVQGDTEAFFGQGTRLTVV.

The V and J genes are TRBV9 and TRBJ2-2, with 10 bases matching TRBD2. This CDR3 has 17 amino acids. Unmatched junction bases numbered 9, after V lost 3 bases and J lost 4 bases. Germline loops: CDR1 SGDLS, CDR2 YYNGEE. CDR3 DNA sequence: TGTGCCAGCAGCGGAGGTCTGAGCGGGGGGGCCACCGGGGAGCTGTTTTTT. It is translated as CASSGGLSGGATGELFF.

V is TRBV7-2 and J is TRBJ2-3; D perhaps matches TRBD2 (8 bases). Between the trimmed V and J ends, which lost 4 bases and 4 bases, there was a span of 18 bases. Per the germline V gene, CDR1 is SGHTA and CDR2 is FQGNSA. The CDR3 runs to 16 residues. In nucleotides, the CDR3 is TGTGCCAGCAGCTCACGAGGGGGCGGGGGGTCAGATACGCAGTATTTT. The encoded protein is CASSSRGGGGSDTQYF.

This chain joins TRBV11-3 and TRBJ1-1; 7 bases are shared with TRBD1. V gave up 5 bases and J gave up 1 base; unmatched junction bases: 1. This CDR3 region has 13 residues. CDR1 is SGHNT, CDR2 YENEEA, per germline. As DNA, the CDR3 is TGTGCCAGCAGCCGACAGGGGAACACTGAAGCTTTCTTT. This gives the protein CASSRQGNTEAFF.

This chain uses TRBV7-3 with TRBJ2-2, with TRBD1 identical over 7 bases. After removal of 6 bases from V and 3 bases from J, the junction contained 4 bases not matched to a gene. Germline CDR1 is SGHTA and CDR2 is FQGTGA. This CDR3 is built from 14 residues. CDR3 coding DNA: TGTGCCAGCAGGTCGGGACAGCACACCGGGGAGCTGTTTTTT. Protein product: CASRSGQHTGELFF.

The DNA for the CDR3 is TGTGCCAGTATCCCCGGCGGGGACTATGGCTACACCTTC. This gives the protein CASIPGGDYGYTF. The chain employs TRBV6-6 and TRBJ1-2; no definite D call. The V gene lost 9 bases and the J gene lost 3 bases, with 14 bases spanning the gap. The length of the CDR3 is 13 residues. In germline, CDR1 is MNHNY, CDR2 SVGAGI (reference sequence).

A single count supports this clone. The chain joins TRBV19 to TRBJ2-2; maybe TRBD2 (6 bases). CDR1 is LNHDA, CDR2 SQIVND, per germline (reference sequence). The CDR3 has 11 residues. Trimming stripped 5 bases from V and 17 bases from J, with 15 bases between. The CDR3 protein is CASSQAGGHFF. The CDR3 region has the DNA TGTGCCAGTAGTCAAGCGGGTGGGCACTTTTTT.

V and J are TRBV29-1 and TRBJ2-5; D is possibly TRBD2 (5 bases). V lost 5 bases to trimming and J lost 5 bases, with 12 bases between them. The CDR3 extends over 12 amino acids. Germline V gives CDR1 SQVTM, CDR2 ANQGSEA. In DNA, the CDR3 is TGCAGCGTTTCTGAGGGATCGGAGACCCAGTACTTC. The encoded protein is CSVSEGSETQYF. Complete variable domain (other parts from reference TRBV29-1 and TRBJ2-5): SAVISQKPSRDICQRGTSLTIQCQVDSQVTMMFWYRQQPGQSLTLIATANQGSEATYESGFVIDKFPISRPNLTFSTLTVSNMSPEDSSIYLCSVSEGSETQYFGPGTRLLVL.

This clone has just a few counts. The chain couples TRBV4-2 to TRBJ1-3; D uncertain. Germline V CDR1 and CDR2: LGHNA, YNFKEQ. CDR3 length: 17 amino acids. V was cut by 0 bases and J by 2 bases, with 14 bases left in between. The CDR3 is CASSQDRVYPTGNTIYF. The CDR3 DNA sequence: TGTGCCAGCAGCCAAGATCGAGTGTATCCTACTGGAAACACCATATATTTT.

V usage is TRBV5-1 and J usage is TRBJ2-6, with a possible D match to TRBD1 (6 bases). The CDR3 sequence is 15 residues long. Germline lookup yields CDR1 SGHRS and CDR2 YFSETQ. Trimming took 8 bases from V and 0 from J, leaving 12 bases between them. CDR3 region: CASQTGISGANVLTF. The CDR3 DNA reads as TGCGCCAGTCAGACAGGTATCTCTGGGGCCAACGTCCTGACTTTC.

This chain links TRBV4-3 with TRBJ1-1; 7 bases match TRBD1. This CDR3 is built from 15 residues. The junction had 7 bases not matched to a gene; V was cut back by 1 base and J by 5 bases. Germline V gene sequence: CDR1 LGHNA, CDR2 YSLEER. CDR3 DNA sequence: TGCGCCAGCAGCCAAGCAACAGGGGTTAGGACTGAAGCTTTCTTT. Translating it yields CASSQATGVRTEAFF.

The chain employs TRBV19 and TRBJ1-2; D call uncertain. This CDR3 is built from 14 residues. The V end lost 3 bases, the J end lost 7 bases, and 15 bases lay between the germline ends. The germline CDR1 and CDR2 sequences are LNHDA and SQIVND (reference sequence). CDR3 in DNA: TGTGCCAGTAGTATCGTCCGCGCGGGTGGTGGCTACACCTTC. Protein sequence: CASSIVRAGGGYTF. Supplemented by reference TRBV19 and TRBJ1-2, the full variable domain reads DGGITQSPKYLFRKEGQNVTLSCEQNLNHDAMYWYRQDPGQGLRLIYYSQIVNDFQKGDIAEGYSVSREKKESFPLTVTSAQKNPTAFYLCASSIVRAGGGYTFGSGTRLTVV.

The genes are TRBV18 and TRBJ2-1; a weak D match, TRBD2 (5 bases). Germline CDR1 KGHSH, CDR2 LQKENI. The germline V and J ends were trimmed by 4 bases and 7 bases, with 11 bases remaining between them. CDR3 length equals 13 residues. The CDR3 coding sequence is TGTGCCAGCTCACTTACGACGGGGAATGAGCAGTTCTTC. Encoded protein: CASSLTTGNEQFF.

The chain recombines TRBV5-6 with TRBJ1-2; D possibly corresponds to TRBD1 (5 bases). This CDR3 spans 13 amino acids. The germline V gene encodes CDR1 SGHDT and CDR2 YYEEEE. Trimming cost V 2 bases and J 7 bases, with 12 bases left between them. This CDR3 reads CASSFNRRSGYTF. CDR3 nucleotides: TGTGCCAGCAGCTTTAACAGGCGAAGTGGCTACACCTTC.